Listed here are 20 T cell receptor beta chains from one sample, sequenced in a study of blood T cells in healthy people across ages. Through a sample-barcoded 5' primer and a J-beta primer mix, a second PCR was run for roughly 6 to 11 cycles. TCRdb independently ran MiXCR on the 5' RACE reads; one entry per CDR3 protein. Counted here are about 1.8 million distinct CDR3 sequences, about 50% occurring once; the ten biggest clones make up around 2.1%. The sample consisted of blood. The receptors originated from a woman aged 40 to 50 in good health.

This clonotype was found a few times. CDR3: CASSESQETQYF. The CDR3 DNA sequence: TGTGCCAGCAGTGAATCGCAAGAGACCCAGTACTTC. V is TRBV12-3 or TRBV12-4 and J is TRBJ2-5; D gene uncertain. The CDR3 is made up of 12 amino acids. Trimming shortened V by 5 bases and J by 2 bases, and 6 bases separated the two germline ends.

In its sample, this clonotype was seen a few times. This chain joins TRBV25-1 and TRBJ2-3; D not resolved. The CDR3 extends over 14 amino acids. Germline CDR1 and CDR2: MGHDK and SYGVNS. Deletions cut 5 bases from V and 2 bases from J, with 11 bases between. This chain's CDR3 is CASSSKRTTDTQYF. The CDR3 region has the DNA TGTGCCAGCAGTTCGAAACGAACCACAGATACGCAGTATTTT.

The chain has TRBV6-1 and TRBJ2-3; tentatively, D is TRBD1 or TRBD2 (5 bases each). V dropped 1 base and J dropped 6 bases, with 14 bases sitting between them. CDR3 length: 15 residues. The V gene's germline CDR1 is MNHNS and CDR2 SASEGT. As DNA, the CDR3 is TGTGCCAGCAGTGAAGGAGGGCAGGGCAGGGATACGCAGTATTTT. This encodes CASSEGGQGRDTQYF.

V gene TRBV20-1 combines with J gene TRBJ2-3, with D possibly called TRBD1 or TRBD2 (6 bases each). Trimming removed 8 bases from V and 6 bases from J, with 18 bases in between. Germline CDR1 reads DFQATT; CDR2 reads SNEGSKA (reference sequence). CDR3 length: 13 amino acids. CDR3 sequence (DNA): TGCAGTAGTAAGGGGGGCAGTGGGGATACGCAGTATTTT. This gives the protein CSSKGGSGDTQYF.

The chain recombines TRBV29-1 with TRBJ2-1; the D is unclear. Trimming stripped 4 bases from V and 0 bases from J, with 16 bases between. CDR1 and CDR2 from the germline V gene are SQVTM and ANQGSEA. The CDR3 sequence is 16 residues long. CDR3 in amino acids: CSVGDHRAYSYNEQFF. CDR3 DNA sequence: TGCAGCGTTGGAGATCACCGGGCCTACTCCTACAATGAGCAGTTCTTC.

The chain has TRBV24-1 and TRBJ1-2; TRBD1 might be the D (6 bases). This CDR3 spans 15 amino acids. With 5 bases removed from V and 3 bases from J, the gap between germline ends came to 15 bases. The V gene's germline CDR1 is KGHDR and CDR2 SFDVKD. This chain's CDR3 is CATSGRSGADYGYTF. The CDR3 nucleotides are TGTGCCACCAGTGGAAGGTCAGGGGCGGACTATGGCTACACCTTC.

The chain employs TRBV27 and TRBJ1-4, with D possibly matching TRBD1 (5 bases). Trimming stripped 6 bases from V and 4 bases from J, with 15 bases between. This CDR3 spans 15 amino acids. Germline V lookup: CDR1 MNHEY, CDR2 SMNVEV (reference sequence). The CDR3 loop reads CASRPLGEGNEKLFF. In DNA form, the CDR3 reads TGTGCCAGCAGACCCCTGGGGGAGGGTAATGAAAAACTGTTTTTT. The full variable domain, its missing parts supplied by reference TRBV27 and TRBJ1-4, is EAQVTQNPRYLITVTGKKLTVTCSQNMNHEYMSWYRQDPGLGLRQIYYSMNVEVTDKGDVPEGYKVSRKEKRNFPLILESPSPNQTSLYFCASRPLGEGNEKLFFGSGTQLSVL.

This clonotype turned up a few times. The J gene is TRBJ2-5, the V gene TRBV4-1; 10 nucleotides align to TRBD2. CDR3 length equals 15 residues. With V trimmed by 3 bases and J by 2 bases, 3 bases remained unmatched. Germline CDR1 MGHRA, CDR2 YSYEKL. The CDR3 region is CASSHPAGGQETQYF. As DNA, the CDR3 is TGCGCCAGCAGCCACCCAGCGGGGGGGCAAGAGACCCAGTACTTC.

This clonotype was seen more than once but under ten times. CDR3: CASSSRLGRDSQETQYF. The CDR3 DNA reads TGCGCCAGCAGCTCCCGACTGGGAAGGGACAGTCAAGAGACCCAGTACTTC. The rearrangement joins TRBV5-1 to TRBJ2-5, with 7 bases lining up with TRBD1. Trimming cost V 3 bases and J 2 bases; bases outside gene matches: 13. This CDR3 comprises 17 residues. Germline loops: CDR1 SGHRS, CDR2 YFSETQ.

The chain couples TRBV20-1 to TRBJ2-5; 15 bases align to TRBD2. From germline, CDR1 is DFQATT and CDR2 SNEGSKA (reference sequence). J was trimmed by 7 bases and V by 5 bases; bases with no gene match: 11. The CDR3 has 16 residues. The CDR3 is CSAFGTSGGLWATQYF. The CDR3 coding sequence is TGCAGTGCTTTCGGGACTAGCGGGGGGTTATGGGCGACCCAGTACTTC.

This clonotype was seen a few times. The rearrangement joins TRBV12-3 or TRBV12-4 to TRBJ2-3; D not resolved. The CDR3 totals 15 residues. Trimming removed 3 bases from V and 4 bases from J, with 14 bases in between. In nucleotides, the CDR3 is TGTGCCAGCAGTTTGCCAGCCGCCTTATCAGATACGCAGTATTTT. Its translation: CASSLPAALSDTQYF.

The chain carries TRBV4-1 and TRBJ2-5; D is perhaps TRBD2 (6 bases). The V gene lost 1 base and the J gene lost 0 bases, with 21 bases spanning the gap. This CDR3 has 19 amino acids. CDR1 MGHRA and CDR2 YSYEKL come from the germline V gene. The CDR3 coding sequence is TGCGCCAGCAGCCAAGTTATGTCACTGAGTGGGGGGAACCAAGAGACCCAGTACTTC. It yields the protein CASSQVMSLSGGNQETQYF.

In regard to this clonotype: Mismatch with germline at one junction end may stem from a read error. The gene calls are TRBV11-1 and TRBJ2-5; 8 bases agree with TRBD1. The J call may be faulty, since TRBJ2-7 better matches the DNA end. Germline V gene sequence: CDR1 SGHAT, CDR2 FQDESV (reference sequence). The CDR3 consists of 14 residues. CDR3 in amino acids: CANSLVRDRNEQYF. DNA for the CDR3: TGTGCCAACAGCTTAGTGCGGGACAGGAACGAGCAGTACTTC.

The CDR3 region has the DNA TGTGCCATCAGTGAGAGGCCTGCGGGGGGCCACAATGAGCAGTTCTTC. This gives the protein CAISERPAGGHNEQFF. The chain employs TRBV10-3 and TRBJ2-1; TRBD2 aligns across 8 bases. The CDR3 extends over 16 amino acids. V dropped 2 bases and J dropped 5; count of bases not matched to a gene: 8. Germline values: CDR1 ENHRY, CDR2 SYGVKD.

The chain uses TRBV29-1 and TRBJ1-4; D uncertain. CDR3 size: 11 residues. CDR1 is SQVTM, CDR2 ANQGSEA, per germline. Trimming shortened V by 8 bases and J by 4 bases, and 8 bases separated the two germline ends. The CDR3 loop reads CSFPINEKLFF. For the CDR3, the DNA is TGCAGCTTTCCAATTAATGAAAAACTGTTTTTT. Looking up the rest from reference TRBV29-1 and TRBJ1-4 gives the full variable domain: SAVISQKPSRDICQRGTSLTIQCQVDSQVTMMFWYRQQPGQSLTLIATANQGSEATYESGFVIDKFPISRPNLTFSTLTVSNMSPEDSSIYLCSFPINEKLFFGSGTQLSVL.

V usage is TRBV13 and J usage is TRBJ2-3; 8 bases align to TRBD2. Germline CDR1 and CDR2: PRHDT and FYEKMQ (reference sequence). V trimming: 8 bases; J trimming: 2 bases; junction bases outside the gene matches: 6. The CDR3 is 14 residues long. The CDR3 DNA reads as TGTGCCAGCGAGACTAGCGCCTACACAGATACGCAGTATTTT. It encodes CASETSAYTDTQYF.

The chain uses TRBV4-3 and TRBJ1-5; D may be TRBD1 (5 bases). The CDR3 runs 15 residues. V was trimmed by 0 bases and J by 3 bases, leaving 9 bases between them. Germline V gene sequence: CDR1 LGHNA, CDR2 YSLEER. The CDR3 sequence is CASSQEVRDNQPQHF. The CDR3 DNA is TGCGCCAGCAGCCAAGAAGTCAGGGACAATCAGCCCCAGCATTTT.

DNA of the CDR3: TGTGCCAGCAGCCCGATTAAACTAGCGGGGAGCACAGATACGCAGTATTTT. It translates to CASSPIKLAGSTDTQYF. The chain is built from TRBV7-2 and TRBJ2-3, with 10 bases that match TRBD2. Germline V gene sequence: CDR1 SGHTA, CDR2 FQGNSA. This CDR3 is 17 amino acids long. Losses at the gene ends were 5 bases for V and 0 bases for J; bases not matched to a gene: 8.

This clonotype was counted only a few times. This rearrangement joins TRBV20-1 to TRBJ2-7; TRBD1 matches at 9 bases. The CDR3 has 15 residues. Germline V gives CDR1 DFQATT, CDR2 SNEGSKA (reference sequence). With 0 bases clipped from V and 4 bases from J, the junction kept 7 bases outside the gene matches. CDR3 loop: CSARDTGGVIYEQYF. The CDR3 coding sequence is TGCAGTGCTAGAGATACAGGGGGCGTAATTTACGAGCAGTACTTC.

CDR3: CARELTFTDTQYF. CDR3 DNA sequence: TGTGCCAGGGAGTTGACATTCACAGATACGCAGTATTTT. The rearrangement joins TRBV28 to TRBJ2-3; no firm D call. The CDR3 covers 13 residues. Trimming took off 9 bases at V and 2 bases at J, with 12 bases between the two ends. Germline V gene data show CDR1 as MDHEN and CDR2 as SYDVKM.